The next 3 T cell receptor beta chains were all read from a single sample in a study of a mutant IDH1 vaccine in newly diagnosed glioma. Measured with immunoSEQ multiplex PCR; TCRdb has only the in-frame clones, and not every one. Found here are about 38,000 clones, 75% to 85% of them singletons; the top ten hold around 5.9%. Time point in this sample: week 5, during vaccination. Every vaccine dose comprised 300 ug of mutant IDH1 20-mer peptide plus topical imiquimod. Their recognized antigens are unknown. Sequencing was performed on PBMCs, taken from a glioma patient whose treatment included an IDH1 peptide vaccine. The receptor source for this set is a man aged 35 to 55 with glioma.

The chain couples TRBV9 to TRBJ2-1; D possibly corresponds to TRBD2 (6 bases). From germline, CDR1 is SGDLS and CDR2 YYNGEE. This CDR3 comprises 15 residues. V lost 3 bases and J 12 bases, leaving 22 bases between the germline ends. The CDR3 region has the DNA TGTGCCAGCAGCGCCCGCGCGGGGACGGGGGACGCGCAGTTCTTC. This encodes CASSARAGTGDAQFF. Full variable domain (outside the CDR3, taken from reference TRBV9 and TRBJ2-1): DSGVTQTPKHLITATGQRVTLRCSPRSGDLSVYWYQQSLDQGLQFLIQYYNGEERAKGNILERFSAQQFPDLHSELNLSSLELGDSALYFCASSARAGTGDAQFFGPGTRLTVL.

The chain uses TRBV7-2 and TRBJ1-2, with 7 nucleotides matching TRBD1. This CDR3 comprises 15 residues. Germline CDR1 and CDR2: SGHTA and FQGNSA. V was clipped by 2 bases and J by 3 bases; unmatched bases: 6. The CDR3 nucleotides read TGTGCCAGCAGCTTATGGGCAGGGGGGGACTATGGCTACACCTTC. Protein sequence: CASSLWAGGDYGYTF.

This clone was detected only once. The rearrangement links TRBV6-1 to TRBJ1-5; maybe TRBD1 (6 bases). Per germline, CDR1 MNHNS and CDR2 SASEGT. V gave up 4 bases and J gave up 11 bases, with 15 bases separating them. The CDR3 spans 13 residues. CDR3 sequence (DNA): TGTGCCAGCAGTGCAGCGACAGGTGGGACCCAGCATTTT. It specifies CASSAATGGTQHF.